One T cell receptor (beta chain) is described in this entry. J was trimmed by 8 bases and V by 7 bases; bases with no gene match: 13. CDR1 MGHRA and CDR2 YSYEKL come from the germline V gene. This CDR3 comprises 15 residues. Authors' processing steps: Reference gene primer amplification gave estimated nucleated cell counts. Libraries were prepared by immunoSEQ multiplex PCR; TCRdb keeps only in-frame clonotypes and omits some of them. The V and J calls and the clone size are those of that table, but D and trimming were determined from the DNA. This table has approximately 250,000 clones, about nine tenths appearing once. The data derive from a study of blood T cell repertoires in COVID-19. The wider study: Samples taken during acute and convalescent COVID-19 were collected in the United States, Italy and Spain. From T cells, B-cell-depleted T cells, or PBMCs came the material, which was cDNA or gDNA.

This receptor was identified in a woman aged 55-69 years who had recovered from COVID-19. The V call is TRBV4-1, the J call TRBJ1-4; 7 nucleotides match TRBD1. The sample taken for sequencing was peripheral blood. The CDR3 reads CASNSRQGSYEKLFF. CDR3 DNA sequence: TGCGCCAGCAACTCCCGACAGGGTAGTTACGAAAAACTGTTTTTT.